This T cell receptor beta chain derives from a study of Ad26.COV2.S vaccination and SARS-CoV-2 variants. The treatment here: about 20 received Ad26.COV2.S at low or high dose, single or two shots; several received placebo; per-sample allocation not given. Sampling happened 63 days after the first vaccine or placebo injection. Some clones are missing from TCRdb's copy, which holds only in-frame ones; the method was immunoSEQ multiplex PCR. The profile shows about 440,000 clones, around nine tenths of them singletons. The CDR3 is 13 residues long. V lost 5 bases to trimming and J lost 6 bases; unmatched junction nucleotides: 7. CDR1 and CDR2 (germline): GTSNPN, SVGIG (reference sequence).

This chain links TRBV30 with TRBJ2-7, with 10 bases matching TRBD2. The sequenced sample was peripheral blood, obtained in a trial of Ad26.COV2.S vaccine versus placebo. The source is a person between 18 and 59 years old who received the Ad26.COV2.S COVID-19 vaccine or a placebo. CDR3: CAWEREGLSEQYF. The DNA of the CDR3 is TGTGCCTGGGAGCGGGAGGGATTATCCGAGCAGTACTTC.